The TCR beta chain described here comes from a study of T cells in Graves' hyperthyroidism and ophthalmopathy. Researchers took RNA transcripts and amplified the TCR beta CDR3 regions from them. The HTBI primer set served for first-round RT-PCR of the TCR CDR3. TCRdb fed the multiplex PCR reads into MiXCR, producing one record per CDR3 protein. Here the sample spans 500,000 to 600,000 distinct CDR3 sequences, roughly 45% being singletons. Lactation, pregnancy, other autoimmune disease or uncontrolled infection led to exclusion of patients. There are many counts of this clonotype. Germline CDR1 and CDR2: LGHNA and YNFKEQ. The CDR3 is made up of 17 amino acids. Trimming took 5 bases from V and 11 from J; bases not matched to a gene: 18.

The receptor comes from an adult woman with Graves' disease, either hyperthyroidism or ophthalmopathy (not recorded which). This chain connects TRBV4-2 to TRBJ1-6, with TRBD1 matching 7 bases. Sample: peripheral blood or thyroid tissue (not recorded which). The CDR3 coding sequence is TGTGCCAGCAGCGTAGTTGGGACAGACATAAGGTCCGCACCCCTCCACTTT. Translation gives CASSVVGTDIRSAPLHF.